A few counts support the clone carrying this TCR beta chain. Its antigen is still unknown. The record originates from a study of cytomegalovirus exposure and HLA in healthy donors. Whole-study results and caveats: Rarity characterized most TCR sequences, yet some public TCRs appeared in many donors. V- and J-gene trimming in TCR beta was tied to a missense DCLRE1C variant by an analysis performed later. A previous analysis found most TCR beta V segments productive roughly 87% or roughly 30% of the time.

Germline V lookup: CDR1 SGHTA, CDR2 FQGTGA. V shed 5 bases, J shed 5 bases, and the junction held 4 bases outside the gene matches. This CDR3 has 14 residues. PCR was performed using 60 Vbeta and 13 Jbeta primers. In the source study's methods: Later, about 80 million unique TCR beta chains were counted in an analysis, and some 10 million of them were shared. Some clones are missing from TCRdb's copy, which holds only in-frame ones; the method was immunoSEQ multiplex PCR. V, J and clone size were drawn from that table, and D and trimming were deduced from the DNA. The profile shows more than 50,000 clones, approximately 85% of them singletons.

The receptor was isolated from a female donor in good health and CMV-seronegative. The rearrangement joins TRBV7-3 to TRBJ2-1; 9 bases are shared with TRBD1. The specimen was PBMCs. CDR3 DNA sequence: TGTGCCAGCAGCATGGGACAGGGAAACAATGAGCAGTTCTTC. Residues: CASSMGQGNNEQFF. Full variable domain (missing parts from reference TRBV7-3 and TRBJ2-1): GAGVSQTPSNKVTEKGKYVELRCDPISGHTALYWYRQSLGQGPEFLIYFQGTGAADDSGLPNDRFFAVRPEGSVSTLKIQRTERGDSAVYLCASSMGQGNNEQFFGPGTRLTVL.